One and the same sample provided the 16 T cell receptor beta chains below, sequenced in a study of Graves' ophthalmopathy and Graves' hyperthyroidism. Amplified material comprised TCR beta CDR3 regions derived from RNA transcripts. HTBI primers primed a first-round RT-PCR, and a second-round multiplex PCR followed. In TCRdb, the multiplex PCR reads were re-called with MiXCR into one record per CDR3 protein. Among 200,000 to 300,000 distinct CDR3 sequences listed, roughly 50% were seen once. Sequencing input: peripheral blood. Receptor source: an adult man with Graves' ophthalmopathy.

J is TRBJ2-7 and V is TRBV20-1; the match to TRBD2 covers 10 bases. V trimming: 6 bases; J trimming: 3 bases; junction bases outside the gene matches: 11. The CDR3 is 15 amino acids. The germline gives CDR1 DFQATT, CDR2 SNEGSKA (reference sequence). The CDR3 DNA reads TGCAGTGCCTATACAACTAGCGGGAATTACTACGAGCAGTACTTC. This sequence encodes CSAYTTSGNYYEQYF.

V gene TRBV10-3 combines with J gene TRBJ1-1, with a weak D call TRBD1 (5 bases). Trimming removed 7 bases from V and 0 bases from J, with 9 bases in between. Germline V gene sequence: CDR1 ENHRY, CDR2 SYGVKD. The CDR3 has 13 amino acids. This chain's CDR3 is CAITATVNTEAFF. The CDR3 DNA is TGTGCCATCACCGCGACAGTGAACACTGAAGCTTTCTTT.

In the case of this clonotype: At one end, the junction sequence differs from germline, possibly due to a read error. The chain uses TRBV7-9 and TRBJ2-6, with D unclear. The CDR3 length is 16 residues. Germline V lookup: CDR1 SEHNR, CDR2 FQNEAQ (reference sequence). The CDR3 loop is CASSAAARPGANVLTF. For the CDR3, the DNA is TGCGCCAGCAGCGCGGCAGCTCGTCCCGGGGCCAACGTCCTGACTTTC.

The gene calls are TRBV29-1 and TRBJ1-2; D is unresolved. The CDR3 is 13 residues long. V lost 7 bases and J 8 bases, leaving 20 bases between the germline ends. Germline V gene data show CDR1 as SQVTM and CDR2 as ANQGSEA. The CDR3 nucleotides are TGCAGCGCTCAAGACCCAGAAGTAGGAGGCTACACCTTC. Residues: CSAQDPEVGGYTF.

This chain connects TRBV28 to TRBJ1-5, with D perhaps TRBD1 (6 bases). V shed 2 bases and J shed 2 bases, with 10 bases lying between them. The CDR3 loop spans 15 amino acids. Germline CDR1 is MDHEN and CDR2 is SYDVKM. The DNA for the CDR3 is TGTGCCAGCAGTTTAGGGGGCCCTGGCAATCAGCCCCAGCATTTT. Translation: CASSLGGPGNQPQHF.

This clonotype was counted ten times or more. V is TRBV24-1 and J is TRBJ2-7, with 9 bases fitting TRBD2. CDR1 and CDR2 (germline): KGHDR, SFDVKD. This CDR3 is 14 amino acids long. With 6 bases clipped from V and 2 bases from J, the junction kept 4 bases outside the gene matches. CDR3 amino acids: CATSLGLAPYEQYF. The CDR3 region has the DNA TGTGCCACCAGTCTGGGACTAGCTCCCTACGAGCAGTACTTC.

The chain employs TRBV7-9 and TRBJ1-1, with D perhaps matching TRBD1 (5 bases). Germline lookup yields CDR1 SEHNR and CDR2 FQNEAQ (reference sequence). Trimming left V 2 bases short and J 1 base short, with 14 bases between. The CDR3 is 16 residues long. The CDR3 region has the DNA TGTGCCAGCAGCTTACCCCCGGCAGGGACGAACACTGAAGCTTTCTTT. Protein sequence: CASSLPPAGTNTEAFF.

There are a few counts of this clonotype. The genes are TRBV29-1 and TRBJ2-5; 8 nucleotides align to TRBD2. This CDR3 is 14 amino acids long. Unmatched junction bases numbered 5, after V lost 3 bases and J lost 2 bases. The germline gives CDR1 SQVTM, CDR2 ANQGSEA. The CDR3 loop reads CSVEREVVQETQYF. The CDR3 region has the DNA TGCAGCGTTGAGCGGGAGGTTGTACAAGAGACCCAGTACTTC.

A few counts support this clonotype. This chain uses TRBV19 with TRBJ2-7; perhaps TRBD1 as D (6 bases). CDR1 LNHDA and CDR2 SQIVND come from the germline V gene (reference sequence). This CDR3 is 11 amino acids long. V was shortened by 2 bases and J by 7 bases, with 6 bases between the two germline ends. CDR3 DNA sequence: TGTGCCAGTAGTATAACAGGGGAGCAGTACTTC. It encodes CASSITGEQYF.

The genes are TRBV19 and TRBJ2-7; D is undetermined. Deletions cut 4 bases from V and 0 bases from J, with 10 bases between. The CDR3 consists of 14 residues. The V gene's germline CDR1 is LNHDA and CDR2 SQIVND (reference sequence). The CDR3: CASSTTPGSYEQYF. CDR3 sequence (DNA): TGTGCCAGTAGTACAACCCCGGGCTCCTACGAGCAGTACTTC.

The rearrangement links TRBV29-1 to TRBJ2-7; weak D call: TRBD2 (6 bases). Trimming took off 7 bases at V and 3 bases at J, with 10 bases between the two ends. Germline-derived CDR1 and CDR2 are SQVTM and ANQGSEA. The CDR3 length is 11 residues. CDR3 DNA: TGCAGCGCCTCGGGAGACTACGAGCAGTACTTC. Translation gives CSASGDYEQYF.

The rearrangement joins TRBV5-6 to TRBJ2-3; the match to TRBD2 covers 13 bases. V shed 1 base, J shed 5 bases, and the junction held 7 bases outside the gene matches. The CDR3 loop spans 17 amino acids. From germline, CDR1 is SGHDT and CDR2 YYEEEE. This CDR3 is CASSLFGLAGVLDTQYF. For the CDR3, the DNA is TGTGCCAGCAGCTTGTTCGGACTAGCGGGAGTCTTAGATACGCAGTATTTT.

There are many counts of this clonotype. The chain employs TRBV15 and TRBJ2-7; TRBD1 matches 7 bases. The CDR3 contains 14 residues. The junction had 10 bases not matched to a gene; V was cut back by 5 bases and J by 6 bases. CDR1 and CDR2 (germline): LNHNV, YYDKDF (reference sequence). The CDR3 region has the DNA TGTGCCACCAGCGGGAGTTTGACAGGGTCCGAGCAGTACTTC. Translation: CATSGSLTGSEQYF.

V gene TRBV4-1 combines with J gene TRBJ2-5; 7 nucleotides agree with TRBD1. CDR1 is MGHRA and CDR2 is YSYEKL in the germline V gene. V was clipped by 4 bases and J by 5 bases; unmatched bases: 13. The CDR3 runs to 16 residues. The CDR3 is CASSPLRTGVPETQYF. CDR3 in DNA: TGCGCCAGCAGCCCTCTTCGGACAGGCGTCCCCGAGACCCAGTACTTC.

The chain is built from TRBV6-9 and TRBJ1-1, with 7 positions matching TRBD1. The CDR3 covers 16 residues. V dropped 5 bases and J dropped 4; count of bases not matched to a gene: 13. Germline V gene data show CDR1 as MNHGY and CDR2 as SVAAGI. The CDR3: CASSEEGAIMTTEAFF. For the CDR3, the DNA is TGTGCCAGCAGTGAAGAGGGGGCCATTATGACCACTGAAGCTTTCTTT.

This clonotype was counted between two and nine times. The gene calls are TRBV20-1 and TRBJ2-7, with 9 bases fitting TRBD1. The length of the CDR3 is 13 residues. CDR1 DFQATT and CDR2 SNEGSKA come from the germline V gene (reference sequence). J was trimmed by 3 bases and V by 4 bases; bases with no gene match: 4. The CDR3 bases are TGCAGTGCTACCCGGGACAGGGTCTACGAGCAGTACTTC. Encoded protein: CSATRDRVYEQYF.